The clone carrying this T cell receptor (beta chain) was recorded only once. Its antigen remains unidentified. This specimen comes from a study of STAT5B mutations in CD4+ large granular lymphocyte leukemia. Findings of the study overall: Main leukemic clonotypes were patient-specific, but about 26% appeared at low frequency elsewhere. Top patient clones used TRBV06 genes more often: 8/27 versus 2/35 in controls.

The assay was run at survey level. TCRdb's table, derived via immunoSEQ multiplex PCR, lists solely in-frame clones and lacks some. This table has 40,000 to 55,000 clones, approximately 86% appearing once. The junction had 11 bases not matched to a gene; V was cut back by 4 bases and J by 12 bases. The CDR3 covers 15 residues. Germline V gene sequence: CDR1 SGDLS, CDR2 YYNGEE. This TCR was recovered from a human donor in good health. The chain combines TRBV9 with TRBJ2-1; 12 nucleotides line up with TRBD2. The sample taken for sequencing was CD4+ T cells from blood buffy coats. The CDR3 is CASSPRLTSGRLQFF. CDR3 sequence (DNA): TGTGCCAGCAGCCCACGATTGACTAGCGGGAGATTGCAGTTCTTC.